This T cell receptor (beta chain) was retrieved from a study of T cells in Graves' hyperthyroidism and ophthalmopathy. Findings and caveats of the study: Ophthalmopathy was told apart from stable hyperthyroidism by a 13 V-J model. The model foresaw ophthalmopathy a median roughly 6.6 months prior to onset.

The source material, RNA transcripts, was used to amplify TCR beta CDR3 regions. TCR CDR3 regions were first amplified by RT-PCR with HTBI primers. TCRdb reprocessed the multiplex PCR reads with MiXCR, giving one entry per CDR3 protein. The sample includes about 53,000 distinct CDR3 sequences, around half of them seen just once. As to this clonotype: Its antigen is not known.

Per the germline V gene, CDR1 is SGHDN and CDR2 is FVKESK. The CDR3 has 14 amino acids. Trimming removed 4 bases from V and 7 bases from J, with 17 bases in between. The sequencing sample was made of blood. J is TRBJ2-7 and V is TRBV14, with D perhaps TRBD2 (6 bases). The clonotype was recovered from a woman in her 30s with Graves' ophthalmopathy. CDR3 coding DNA: TGTGCCAGCAGCCTAAGGACGGGAGTTGGAGAGCAGTACTTC. Its translation: CASSLRTGVGEQYF.